The clone carrying this T cell receptor (beta chain) has at least ten counts. The target antigen is unknown. This sample is drawn from a study of T cells after yellow fever vaccination. Points from the study as a whole: Only a small proportion of the clonotypes turned up in both the CD4 and the CD8 compartments, likely arising from convergent recombination.

TCRdb re-analysed the 5' RACE reads in MiXCR, keeping a single row per CDR3 protein. The table includes some 300,000 distinct CDR3 sequences, approximately 3.9% detected once. Sequenced material: PBMCs, taken on the day of the yellow fever booster vaccination. This receptor was identified in a man aged 18 to 35 who received the YFV17D yellow fever vaccine.

The CDR3 protein is CASSQPGDTQYF. CDR3 coding DNA: TGTGCCAGCAGCCAACCCGGGGATACGCAGTATTTT. The chain joins TRBV4-2 to TRBJ2-3; D gene uncertain. CDR1 is LGHNA and CDR2 is YNFKEQ in the germline V gene. CDR3 size: 12 residues. V was clipped by 2 bases and J by 6 bases, with 6 bases between them.